This TCR beta chain comes out of a study of OX40 agonist ivuxolimab in advanced cancers. V was trimmed by 0 bases and J by 3 bases, leaving 9 bases between them. The CDR3 covers 15 residues. The V gene's germline CDR1 is LGHNA and CDR2 YSLEER. Sequencing used immunoSEQ multiplex PCR; TCRdb keeps in-frame clones, though not all of them. The sample has approximately 69,000 clones, around 85% seen once. On this clone itself: Its target is unknown.

Study-level points and caveats: Partly responding patients at 0.1-3.0 mg/kg showed some of the smallest clonal expansion.

The receptor comes from an adult with an advanced solid tumor such as melanoma, head and neck, liver or kidney cancer. Sequencing used CD4+ or CD8+ T cells sorted from blood, obtained in a trial of the OX40 agonist ivuxolimab. The genes are TRBV4-3 and TRBJ2-1; unclear D gene. Written as DNA, the CDR3 is TGCGCCAGCAGCCAAGACTACTACAACTACAATGAGCAGTTCTTC. Its translation is CASSQDYYNYNEQFF.